The sequence of this T cell receptor beta chain was determined in a study of T cell repertoires in cytomegalovirus infection. Across the study: In the study, CMV epitopes included recently identified HLA-C-restricted and well-studied HLA-B-restricted ones. The public TCR beta signatures pointed to both CMV infection and matching HLA type. Study outcomes and limitations: The cumulative frequency of public TCR beta families distinguished individuals who carried CMV together with the relevant HLA. The study found HLA-C-restricted CMV-specific TCR beta clonotypes dominating the ex vivo response.

TCRdb reanalysed the reads using MiXCR and keeps one entry per CDR3 protein. The sample holds about 740,000 distinct CDR3 sequences, roughly 36% seen once. A word on this clonotype: Its antigen is as yet unknown.

The source of this sequence is a human donor in good health (CMV status not recorded). Some clones in this sample may be carry-over from other donors' samples. Material: cultured PBMCs, obtained from culture after CMV antigen stimulation.

The CDR3 loop reads CASSIQGDQPQHF. CDR3 in DNA: TGTGCCAGTAGTATTCAGGGGGATCAGCCCCAGCATTTT. This chain connects TRBV19 to TRBJ1-5, with 7 bases fitting TRBD1. V shed 3 bases, J shed 5 bases, and the junction held 1 base outside the gene matches. The CDR3 consists of 13 residues. Germline V gene sequence: CDR1 LNHDA, CDR2 SQIVND (reference sequence).